The next 13 T cell receptor beta chains were all read from a single sample in a study of beta chain bispecific antibodies for T cell cancers. Whole-study results and caveats: Normal T cells contributed less of the targeted TRBV signal than the leukemia cells did.

T cells were expanded from blood mononuclear cells for about 3 days with anti-CD3 OKT3 or CD3/CD28 beads. No cognate antigen is known for these TCRs. TCRdb redid the calling of the 5' RACE reads with MiXCR, one entry per CDR3 protein. The table shows about 17,000 distinct CDR3 sequences, with approximately 2% occurring only once. The sample comprised healthy donor T cells cultured with leukemia cells. Receptor source: a human donor in good health. Some clones in this sample may be carry-over from other donors' samples.

This clonotype is large by share. The chain carries TRBV6-4 and TRBJ2-1, with TRBD2 matching 9 bases. Germline assignment: CDR1 MRHNA and CDR2 SNTAGT. The CDR3 totals 14 residues. V trimming: 7 bases; J trimming: 8 bases; junction bases outside the gene matches: 9. CDR3 sequence reads: CASKSTGTSYEQFF. The CDR3 DNA reads as TGTGCCAGCAAATCGACCGGGACTAGCTATGAGCAGTTCTTC.

This clonotype was recorded at least ten times. This rearrangement joins TRBV19 to TRBJ1-5; weak D call: TRBD1 (6 bases). Germline V gene data show CDR1 as LNHDA and CDR2 as SQIVND (reference sequence). With 5 bases removed from V and 5 bases from J, the gap between germline ends came to 10 bases. The CDR3 consists of 13 residues. CDR3 DNA sequence: TGTGCCAGTAGTTGGGGGGCCTATCAGCCCCAGCATTTT. It specifies CASSWGAYQPQHF.

This clonotype was detected a few times. This chain joins TRBV29-1 and TRBJ2-7, with D perhaps matching TRBD1 (7 bases). Germline CDR1 SQVTM, CDR2 ANQGSEA. V lost 3 bases to trimming and J lost 0 bases, with 9 bases between them. CDR3 length equals 13 residues. CDR3 protein: CSVDRGDSYEQYF. The DNA for the CDR3 is TGCAGCGTTGACAGGGGGGACTCCTACGAGCAGTACTTC.

This clonotype has ten or more counts. The chain recombines TRBV5-1 with TRBJ1-3; D unclear. Between the trimmed V and J ends, which lost 1 base and 0 bases, there was a span of 8 bases. The germline V gene has CDR1 SGHRS and CDR2 YFSETQ. The CDR3 runs 15 residues. The CDR3 here is CASSLMGSSGNTIYF. In DNA form, the CDR3 reads TGCGCCAGCAGCTTGATGGGGAGCTCTGGAAACACCATATATTTT.

By frequency in the sample, this clonotype is medium-sized (0.01 to 0.1%). The V and J genes are TRBV14 and TRBJ2-7; D unresolved. The V and J ends lost 3 bases and 0 bases respectively, with 9 bases between them. CDR1 is SGHDN and CDR2 is FVKESK in the germline V gene. CDR3 length: 14 amino acids. The CDR3 coding sequence is TGTGCCAGCAGCCACGTCCTCTACTCCTACGAGCAGTACTTC. It is translated as CASSHVLYSYEQYF.

The gene calls are TRBV27 and TRBJ2-1; the D gene is possibly TRBD2 (7 bases). Germline values: CDR1 MNHEY, CDR2 SMNVEV (reference sequence). The CDR3 consists of 16 residues. V gave up 7 bases and J gave up 3 bases, with 19 bases separating them. The chain's CDR3 is CASTLSGGTNYNEQFF. CDR3 in DNA: TGTGCCAGCACCCTCTCGGGGGGCACCAACTACAATGAGCAGTTCTTC.

This clonotype is termed medium-sized (0.01 to 0.1%). The DNA for the CDR3 is TGTGCCAGCAGTTCACGGGACAGCCTTCTTGAGCAGTACTTC. It yields the protein CASSSRDSLLEQYF. The rearrangement links TRBV28 to TRBJ2-7; TRBD1 aligns across 7 bases. V gave up 4 bases and J gave up 7 bases; unmatched junction bases: 10. Germline V gene data show CDR1 as MDHEN and CDR2 as SYDVKM. CDR3 length: 14 residues.

Concerning this clonotype: A much larger clone differs by one base, so this may be a read error. It is likely a read error, because the conserved phenylalanine at the end of the CDR3 is missing. This chain joins TRBV14 and TRBJ1-1, with D perhaps TRBD1 (5 bases). The CDR3 totals 13 residues. Per germline, CDR1 SGHDN and CDR2 FVKESK. V lost 1 base, J lost 6 bases, and 9 bases lay in between. In DNA, the CDR3 is TGTGCCAGCAGCCAAGTAATAGGGGCTGAAGCTTTCTCT. As protein: CASSQVIGAEAFS.

There are many counts of this clonotype. The chain uses TRBV6-5 and TRBJ2-2, with 9 nucleotides matching TRBD2. CDR1 is MNHEY and CDR2 is SVGAGI in the germline V gene. With 3 bases clipped from V and 4 bases from J, the junction kept 9 bases outside the gene matches. The CDR3 covers 17 residues. The CDR3 loop is CASSYLRGGRPTGELFF. The CDR3 DNA follows: TGTGCCAGCAGTTATTTGCGGGGGGGCCGTCCCACCGGGGAGCTGTTTTTT.

This clonotype was picked up many times. DNA for the CDR3: TGTGCCAGCAGTTACTCATACAGGGACACTGAAGCTTTCTTT. This gives the protein CASSYSYRDTEAFF. The rearrangement links TRBV6-5 to TRBJ1-1; TRBD1 might be the D (6 bases). Germline lookup yields CDR1 MNHEY and CDR2 SVGAGI. The V end was cut by 0 bases, the J end by 3 bases, with 8 bases between. The CDR3 has 14 amino acids.

This sequence joins TRBV19 and TRBJ1-5; D is possibly TRBD1 (5 bases). Trimming cost V 7 bases and J 1 base, with 14 bases left between them. From germline, CDR1 is LNHDA and CDR2 SQIVND (reference sequence). The length of the CDR3 is 15 residues. CDR3 sequence (DNA): TGTGCCAGTACCCTCGGGGGTTTAAGCAATCAGCCCCAGCATTTT. It specifies CASTLGGLSNQPQHF.

This clonotype has at least ten counts. The rearrangement uses TRBV5-4 and TRBJ2-1; 8 bases are a match to TRBD1. CDR1 is SGHNT and CDR2 is YYREEE in the germline V gene (reference sequence). V lost 4 bases, J lost 10 bases, and 4 bases stayed unmatched. This CDR3 comprises 12 residues. CDR3 nucleotides: TGTGCCAGCAGCCCGGACAGGGCGGAGCAGTTCTTC. Translating gives CASSPDRAEQFF.

This clonotype was seen at least ten times. The V and J genes are TRBV5-4 and TRBJ1-6; the D is unclear. Germline CDR1 and CDR2: SGHNT and YYREEE (reference sequence). V was trimmed by 4 bases and J by 9 bases, leaving 11 bases between them. The CDR3 length is 13 residues. CDR3 DNA: TGTGCCAGCAGCGATCCTTATGGTTCACCCCTCCACTTT. It is translated as CASSDPYGSPLHF.